A single sample gave rise to the 18 T cell receptor beta chains below, sequenced in a study of cytomegalovirus exposure and HLA in healthy donors. Sequencing was performed with immunoSEQ multiplex PCR; in TCRdb, only in-frame clones are kept and a portion is missing. The repertoire holds some 250,000 clones, with about nine tenths as singletons. Sequencing was carried out using PBMCs. Every receptor here comes from a woman in her 30s in good health and CMV-seronegative.

This sequence joins TRBV7-2 and TRBJ2-7; the D is unclear. CDR3 size: 13 residues. Germline V CDR1 and CDR2: SGHTA, FQGNSA. The ends were cut back, 5 bases at V and 3 bases at J, with 11 bases in the middle. The CDR3 protein is CASSTQQGYEQYF. The CDR3 DNA follows: TGTGCCAGCAGCACCCAACAAGGCTACGAGCAGTACTTC.

The chain couples TRBV12-5 to TRBJ2-3, with TRBD1 as a possible D gene (6 bases). The CDR3 totals 14 residues. V lost 0 bases to trimming and J lost 6 bases, with 10 bases between them. Germline V gene sequence: CDR1 LGHNT, CDR2 FRNRAP. Here the CDR3 DNA reads TGTGCTAGTGGTTTGGTACAGGGACATGATACGCAGTATTTT. The encoded protein is CASGLVQGHDTQYF.

The chain carries TRBV29-1 and TRBJ1-1; D not resolved. CDR1 and CDR2 from the germline V gene are SQVTM and ANQGSEA. CDR3 length: 15 residues. Trimming removed 1 base at V and 3 bases at J, with 15 bases between. For the CDR3, the DNA is TGCAGCGTTGAAGGGGAGACGCCCAAGGACACTGAAGCTTTCTTT. It translates to CSVEGETPKDTEAFF.

This clone has just one count. V is TRBV13 and J is TRBJ1-2; 10 bases align to TRBD1. The trim removed 1 base at V and 0 bases at J, leaving 8 bases unmatched. This CDR3 region has 18 residues. Germline CDR1 PRHDT, CDR2 FYEKMQ (reference sequence). The DNA of the CDR3 is TGTGCCAGCAGCTTAGCCCCGGGACAGGGGACAGCTAACTATGGCTACACCTTC. Translated, it gives CASSLAPGQGTANYGYTF. The full variable domain, rest sourced from reference TRBV13 and TRBJ1-2, is AAGVIQSPRHLIKEKRETATLKCYPIPRHDTVYWYQQGPGQDPQFLISFYEKMQSDKGSIPDRFSAQQFSDYHSELNMSSLELGDSALYFCASSLAPGQGTANYGYTFGSGTRLTVV.

The genes are TRBV27 and TRBJ2-7, with D perhaps matching TRBD2 (6 bases). CDR3 size: 14 residues. Germline CDR1 and CDR2: MNHEY and SMNVEV (reference sequence). Trimming left V 5 bases short and J 3 bases short, with 14 bases between. CDR3 nucleotides: TGTGCCAGCAGTCCGGGGACTCGAGGCTACGAGCAGTACTTC. Amino acids: CASSPGTRGYEQYF.

There are a few counts of this clone. The chain combines TRBV9 with TRBJ2-7, with D possibly TRBD2 on 5 matching bases. V lost 4 bases and J lost 6, with 14 bases in between. Per the germline V gene, CDR1 is SGDLS and CDR2 is YYNGEE. The CDR3 is 13 amino acids. For the CDR3, the DNA is TGTGCCAGCAGCTTCAGCGCGGGCTCCGAGCAGTACTTC. Translated, it gives CASSFSAGSEQYF.

This chain uses TRBV15 with TRBJ2-5; 12 bases fit TRBD2. The junction had 4 bases not matched to a gene; V was cut back by 5 bases and J by 0 bases. CDR1 LNHNV and CDR2 YYDKDF come from the germline V gene (reference sequence). The CDR3 loop spans 16 amino acids. This chain's CDR3 is CATSSRLAGDQETQYF. The CDR3 DNA reads as TGTGCCACCAGCTCCCGACTAGCGGGGGACCAAGAGACCCAGTACTTC.

The chain combines TRBV9 with TRBJ2-1, with 7 bases matching TRBD2. The CDR3 runs 15 residues. Trimming cost V 3 bases and J 4 bases; bases outside gene matches: 7. The germline V gene encodes CDR1 SGDLS and CDR2 YYNGEE. CDR3 bases: TGTGCCAGCAGCGAGAGCGGGAACCAATACAATGAGCAGTTCTTC. Translated, it gives CASSESGNQYNEQFF.

The rearrangement uses TRBV27 and TRBJ2-1; D remains unclear. CDR1 is MNHEY and CDR2 is SMNVEV in the germline V gene (reference sequence). The CDR3 is 14 residues long. V was trimmed by 3 bases and J by 3 bases, leaving 9 bases between them. CDR3 amino acids: CASSFNGYYNEQFF. The CDR3 DNA follows: TGTGCCAGCAGTTTCAACGGCTACTACAATGAGCAGTTCTTC.

This chain links TRBV29-1 with TRBJ2-3; possibly TRBD2 for D (6 bases). The germline gives CDR1 SQVTM, CDR2 ANQGSEA. The CDR3 is 13 residues long. V was clipped by 3 bases and J by 1 base, with 8 bases between them. For the CDR3, the DNA is TGCAGCGTTGATGGGGAGGGCACAGATACGCAGTATTTT. Its protein product is CSVDGEGTDTQYF.

This clone was recorded only once. This rearrangement joins TRBV6-5 to TRBJ2-1; no firm D call. This CDR3 region has 13 residues. Deletions cut 5 bases from V and 3 bases from J, with 8 bases between. Germline CDR1 and CDR2: MNHEY and SVGAGI. CDR3 region: CASSKDRYNEQFF. The CDR3 region has the DNA TGTGCCAGCAGTAAGGACCGCTACAATGAGCAGTTCTTC.

The V gene is TRBV7-2, the J gene TRBJ2-1; possibly TRBD2 for D (7 bases). The V gene's germline CDR1 is SGHTA and CDR2 FQGNSA. With 3 bases removed from V and 7 bases from J, the gap between germline ends came to 10 bases. This CDR3 is 13 amino acids long. CDR3 loop: CASSFRGGNEQFF. For the CDR3, the DNA is TGTGCCAGCAGCTTTAGGGGGGGTAATGAGCAGTTCTTC.

This clone was detected only a few times. The chain has TRBV6-5 and TRBJ2-5; 14 nucleotides agree with TRBD2. Germline V CDR1 and CDR2: MNHEY, SVGAGI. Unmatched junction bases numbered 3, after V lost 6 bases and J lost 6 bases. CDR3 length: 14 residues. CDR3 sequence: CASSGTSGGKTQYF. The CDR3 coding sequence is TGTGCCAGCAGCGGGACTAGCGGGGGAAAGACCCAGTACTTC.

This chain links TRBV4-3 with TRBJ2-1; D is perhaps TRBD2 (6 bases). Germline assignment: CDR1 LGHNA and CDR2 YSLEER. The CDR3 loop spans 18 amino acids. V was clipped by 2 bases and J by 5 bases, with 22 bases between them. CDR3 sequence: CASSQRSWEASPHNEQFF. Here the CDR3 DNA reads TGCGCCAGCAGCCAACGGTCCTGGGAGGCTAGTCCCCACAATGAGCAGTTCTTC.

V usage is TRBV5-1 and J usage is TRBJ1-5; tentative D call: TRBD1 (5 bases). The CDR3 extends over 15 amino acids. Germline lookup yields CDR1 SGHRS and CDR2 YFSETQ. The V and J ends lost 4 bases and 0 bases respectively, with 11 bases between them. For the CDR3, the DNA is TGCGCCAGCAGCCTCGGACAAAGTAGCAATCAGCCCCAGCATTTT. It translates to CASSLGQSSNQPQHF.

The genes are TRBV7-9 and TRBJ2-7; a possible D gene is TRBD1 (5 bases). Germline V gives CDR1 SEHNR, CDR2 FQNEAQ (reference sequence). The CDR3 runs 18 residues. Between the trimmed V and J ends, which lost 5 bases and 0 bases, there was a span of 23 bases. As DNA, the CDR3 is TGTGCCAGCAGCCCAGGGCGTTCGCCTTCGTTATTCTCCTACGAGCAGTACTTC. Amino acid sequence: CASSPGRSPSLFSYEQYF.

This chain connects TRBV6-5 to TRBJ2-7; D remains unclear. The CDR3 has 15 amino acids. V was pared by 0 bases and J by 1 base, with 10 bases between. Germline V gene sequence: CDR1 MNHEY, CDR2 SVGAGI. The CDR3 is CASSYSYDPSYEQYF. The CDR3 DNA reads as TGTGCCAGCAGTTACTCGTACGATCCGTCCTACGAGCAGTACTTC.

V is TRBV30 and J is TRBJ2-2; D may be TRBD1 (5 bases). V lost 5 bases to trimming and J lost 6 bases, with 13 bases between them. The CDR3 length is 13 residues. Germline CDR1 and CDR2: GTSNPN and SVGIG (reference sequence). The CDR3 DNA reads as TGTGCCTGGCACCTCAGGGTCGCCGGGGAGCTGTTTTTT. It is translated as CAWHLRVAGELFF.